A single sample is the source of the 23 T cell receptor beta chains below, sequenced in a study of blood T cell repertoires in COVID-19. The protocol was immunoSEQ multiplex PCR, while the TCRdb copy is restricted to in-frame clones and leaves out a portion. The sample yields over 65,000 clones, 81% seen once. The sequenced material came from peripheral blood. The receptors stem from a man older than 75 with acute or convalescent COVID-19.

V and J are TRBV9 and TRBJ1-1, with 11 nucleotides matching TRBD1. Germline V CDR1 and CDR2: SGDLS, YYNGEE. The length of the CDR3 is 16 residues. V trimming: 3 bases; J trimming: 5 bases; junction bases outside the gene matches: 9. The CDR3: CASSAAGTGGSTEAFF. The DNA of the CDR3 is TGTGCCAGCAGCGCCGCCGGGACAGGGGGTTCGACTGAAGCTTTCTTT.

The chain is built from TRBV29-1 and TRBJ1-1, with D uncertain. The CDR3 extends over 18 amino acids. Trimming removed 3 bases at V and 4 bases at J, with 27 bases between. CDR1 is SQVTM, CDR2 ANQGSEA, per germline. The CDR3 here is CSVDIPPGAETGGTEAFF. The CDR3 coding sequence is TGCAGCGTTGATATCCCCCCGGGAGCAGAGACGGGCGGCACTGAAGCTTTCTTT.

This clone was observed a handful of times. The chain couples TRBV7-2 to TRBJ1-5, with D unresolved. The V end lost 1 base, the J end lost 7 bases, and 8 bases lay between the germline ends. The germline V gene encodes CDR1 SGHTA and CDR2 FQGNSA. The CDR3 spans 13 residues. The CDR3 spells CASSLDSRQPQHF. The DNA for the CDR3 is TGTGCCAGCAGCTTAGACAGCAGGCAGCCCCAGCATTTT.

This clone was counted once. The chain combines TRBV7-3 with TRBJ2-1; D perhaps matches TRBD1 (6 bases). CDR3 length equals 14 residues. The V and J ends lost 5 bases and 5 bases respectively, with 13 bases between them. CDR1 SGHTA and CDR2 FQGTGA come from the germline V gene. CDR3 in DNA: TGTGCCAGCAGCCATGGGGGCAGTAACAATGAGCAGTTCTTC. It translates to CASSHGGSNNEQFF.

The genes are TRBV5-1 and TRBJ2-7, with 7 bases that match TRBD1. Germline CDR1 is SGHRS and CDR2 is YFSETQ. Trimming removed 4 bases from V and 5 bases from J; junction bases left unmatched: 6. The CDR3 has 13 amino acids. The CDR3 DNA reads TGCGCCAGCAGCCGGGACAGCCTGGACGAGCAGTACTTC. Protein sequence: CASSRDSLDEQYF.

V is TRBV4-2 and J is TRBJ1-6, with TRBD1 identical over 8 bases. Per germline, CDR1 LGHNA and CDR2 YNFKEQ. V trimming: 2 bases; J trimming: 7 bases; junction bases outside the gene matches: 4. This CDR3 has 15 amino acids. The CDR3 nucleotides read TGTGCCAGCAGCCAACCGGGACAGGACAATTCACCCCTCCACTTT. Encoded protein: CASSQPGQDNSPLHF.

The gene calls are TRBV5-1 and TRBJ1-5, with TRBD1 matching over 9 bases. Germline CDR1 is SGHRS and CDR2 is YFSETQ. This CDR3 is 15 amino acids long. V lost 3 bases to trimming and J lost 3 bases; unmatched junction nucleotides: 4. The CDR3 DNA reads TGCGCCAGCAGCTCCGGGACAGGGTCCAATCAGCCCCAGCATTTT. It is translated as CASSSGTGSNQPQHF.

The chain has TRBV4-1 and TRBJ1-2, with 9 bases matching TRBD1. The V gene's germline CDR1 is MGHRA and CDR2 YSYEKL. V shed 1 base, J shed 8 bases, and the junction held 8 bases outside the gene matches. The CDR3 totals 15 residues. DNA of the CDR3: TGCGCCAGCAGCCAAGGCCGGGACAGGGAAACGGGCTACACCTTC. This translates into CASSQGRDRETGYTF.

The chain combines TRBV18 with TRBJ2-2; TRBD2 aligns across 7 bases. Trimming at V came to 1 base and at J to 0 bases, leaving 8 bases not matched to a gene. The CDR3 has 18 residues. Germline-derived CDR1 and CDR2 are KGHSH and LQKENI. The CDR3 sequence is CASSPLSLAASNTGELFF. The CDR3 region has the DNA TGTGCCAGCTCACCACTTTCTCTAGCGGCGTCGAACACCGGGGAGCTGTTTTTT.

The CDR3 here is CASREGGRLHGYTF. DNA of the CDR3: TGTGCCAGCAGAGAGGGGGGGCGACTTCATGGCTACACCTTC. The chain couples TRBV27 to TRBJ1-2; possibly TRBD1 for D (6 bases). In germline, CDR1 is MNHEY, CDR2 SMNVEV (reference sequence). This CDR3 is 14 amino acids long. Trimming took 6 bases from V and 6 from J, leaving 17 bases between them.

Only one count was recorded for this clone. This chain joins TRBV7-2 and TRBJ1-2; no definite D call. V shed 1 base and J shed 6 bases, with 9 bases lying between them. The CDR3 covers 13 residues. Germline CDR1 is SGHTA and CDR2 is FQGNSA. The CDR3 protein is CASSLGGRNGYTF. The CDR3 DNA sequence: TGTGCCAGCAGCTTAGGCGGGAGGAATGGCTACACCTTC. The complete variable domain, with remaining parts taken from reference TRBV7-2 and TRBJ1-2, reads GAGVSQSPSNKVTEKGKDVELRCDPISGHTALYWYRQSLGQGLEFLIYFQGNSAPDKSGLPSDRFSAERTGGSVSTLTIQRTQQEDSAVYLCASSLGGRNGYTFGSGTRLTVV.

This chain connects TRBV11-2 to TRBJ1-1, with 12 positions matching TRBD1. Germline V CDR1 and CDR2: SGHAT, FQNNGV. The ends lost 5 bases at V and 10 bases at J; junction bases unmatched: 8. The length of the CDR3 is 14 residues. CDR3 residues: CASSVTGTGGVAFF. The CDR3 DNA sequence: TGTGCCAGCAGCGTTACCGGGACAGGGGGCGTAGCTTTCTTT. The full variable domain, rest sourced from reference TRBV11-2 and TRBJ1-1, is EAGVAQSPRYKIIEKRQSVAFWCNPISGHATLYWYQQILGQGPKLLIQFQNNGVVDDSQLPKDRFSAERLKGVDSTLKIQPAKLEDSAVYLCASSVTGTGGVAFFGQGTRLTVV.

The rearrangement links TRBV5-1 to TRBJ1-1; D not resolved. This CDR3 contains 12 residues. Between the trimmed V and J ends, which lost 4 bases and 3 bases, there was a span of 7 bases. The germline CDR1 and CDR2 sequences are SGHRS and YFSETQ. The CDR3 nucleotides read TGCGCCAGCAGCAACCGGGACACTGAAGCTTTCTTT. It encodes CASSNRDTEAFF.

V and J are TRBV7-2 and TRBJ2-1; tentative D call: TRBD2 (6 bases). Trimming left V 3 bases short and J 6 bases short, with 15 bases between. Germline CDR1 reads SGHTA; CDR2 reads FQGNSA. The CDR3 runs to 15 residues. The DNA of the CDR3 is TGTGCCAGCAGCTTTGTTGGAGGGAAGGGCAATGAGCAGTTCTTC. This encodes CASSFVGGKGNEQFF.

The rearrangement joins TRBV2 to TRBJ2-1, with D unresolved. The CDR3 totals 15 residues. V dropped 2 bases and J dropped 0 bases, with 8 bases sitting between them. Germline values: CDR1 SNHLY, CDR2 FYNNEI. The CDR3: CASSESRSSYNEQFF. The CDR3 DNA reads TGTGCCAGCAGTGAAAGTCGGAGCTCCTACAATGAGCAGTTCTTC.

The chain uses TRBV18 and TRBJ1-2, with D possibly TRBD1 on 6 matching bases. CDR1 KGHSH and CDR2 LQKENI come from the germline V gene. V was shortened by 2 bases and J by 8 bases, with 21 bases between the two germline ends. This CDR3 comprises 16 residues. The CDR3 is CASSPLGIQGTQGYTF. The CDR3, as DNA: TGTGCCAGCTCACCATTAGGAATACAGGGAACGCAGGGCTACACCTTC.

This clone showed up just a few times. At the DNA level, this CDR3 is encoded by other sequences in the same sample as well. The chain carries TRBV28 and TRBJ1-5; 7 nucleotides align to TRBD1. CDR1 is MDHEN, CDR2 SYDVKM, per germline. The CDR3 contains 14 residues. After removal of 3 bases from V and 5 bases from J, the junction contained 4 bases not matched to a gene. Here the CDR3 reads CASSFRQGDQPQHF. DNA of the CDR3: TGTGCCAGCAGTTTTAGGCAGGGGGATCAGCCCCAGCATTTT.

The chain carries TRBV28 and TRBJ2-2; 8 bases fit TRBD1. The CDR3 runs 16 residues. From germline, CDR1 is MDHEN and CDR2 SYDVKM. J lost 1 base, V lost 6 bases, and 7 bases had no gene match. Written as DNA, the CDR3 is TGTGCCAGCAGACCCCCAGGGGGCGGGAACACCGGGGAGCTGTTTTTT. Translation gives CASRPPGGGNTGELFF. Supplemented by reference TRBV28 and TRBJ2-2, the full variable domain reads DVKVTQSSRYLVKRTGEKVFLECVQDMDHENMFWYRQDPGLGLRLIYFSYDVKMKEKGDIPEGYSVSREKKERFSLILESASTNQTSMYLCASRPPGGGNTGELFFGEGSRLTVL.

V gene TRBV2 combines with J gene TRBJ1-5; no firm D call. V was pared by 9 bases and J by 7 bases, with 16 bases between. The CDR3 extends over 13 amino acids. CDR1 and CDR2 from the germline V gene are SNHLY and FYNNEI. The DNA of the CDR3 is TGTGCCAGATCCGCCGGTCACGGGCAGCCCCAGCATTTT. Translation: CARSAGHGQPQHF.

The chain uses TRBV27 and TRBJ2-3; 9 nucleotides line up with TRBD1. The CDR3 totals 14 residues. Losses at the gene ends were 5 bases for V and 4 bases for J; bases not matched to a gene: 4. Germline assignment: CDR1 MNHEY and CDR2 SMNVEV (reference sequence). CDR3 in amino acids: CASSPWTGADTQYF. In DNA form, the CDR3 reads TGTGCCAGCAGTCCCTGGACAGGGGCAGATACGCAGTATTTT.

This clone was detected only a few times. The rearrangement joins TRBV15 to TRBJ2-7, with 9 bases identical to TRBD2. The CDR3 contains 15 residues. The V and J ends lost 5 bases and 1 base, in that order; junction bases with no gene match: 6. Germline V gene lookup returns CDR1 LNHNV and CDR2 YYDKDF (reference sequence). CDR3 coding DNA: TGTGCCACCAGCGAGGGGCTAGCGGGATCCTACGAGCAGTACTTC. Protein product: CATSEGLAGSYEQYF. The full variable domain, rest sourced from reference TRBV15 and TRBJ2-7, is DAMVIQNPRYQVTQFGKPVTLSCSQTLNHNVMYWYQQKSSQAPKLLFHYYDKDFNNEADTPDNFQSRRPNTSFCFLDIRSPGLGDTAMYLCATSEGLAGSYEQYFGPGTRLTVT.

This clone was picked up one time. This sequence joins TRBV10-2 and TRBJ1-2; a weak D match, TRBD1 (5 bases). V was trimmed by 2 bases and J by 7 bases, leaving 17 bases between them. Looked up from germline, CDR1 is WSHSY and CDR2 is SAAADI. CDR3 length: 15 amino acids. CDR3 amino acids: CASSEAIRTTSGYTF. The CDR3 bases are TGCGCCAGCAGTGAGGCCATCCGGACAACCTCTGGCTACACCTTC.

The rearrangement uses TRBV11-2 and TRBJ1-4; 8 bases are shared with TRBD1. The CDR3 totals 17 residues. CDR1 and CDR2 from the germline V gene are SGHAT and FQNNGV. The V gene end was trimmed by 4 bases and the J gene end by 6 bases; junction bases not matched to a gene: 13. As DNA, the CDR3 is TGTGCCAGCAGCTCGACGGGAACCGGGACAGGCGATGAAAAACTGTTTTTT. Translated, it gives CASSSTGTGTGDEKLFF.